This TCR beta chain appears in the sequencing data of a study of cytomegalovirus exposure and HLA in healthy donors. Study-level results: A link between a missense DCLRE1C variant and TCR beta V- and J-gene trimming emerged from a later analysis. Upon later analysis, TCR association rates were observed to vary by HLA locus, being highest for DRB1 and lowest for HLA-C. Indistinguishable V segments such as TRBV6-2 and TRBV6-3 were excluded.

Of note for this clone: Its antigen is currently unknown.

Germline V gene sequence: CDR1 SQVTM, CDR2 ANQGSEA. The ends lost 6 bases at V and 3 bases at J; junction bases unmatched: 12. CDR3 length: 16 residues. Primers included in the PCR were 60 Vbeta and 13 Jbeta primers. The method was immunoSEQ multiplex PCR; TCRdb's version includes in-frame clones alone and lacks a portion of them. There are roughly 150,000 clones in the sample; 65% to 70% occur only once, and 8% to 13% lies in the top ten. The rearrangement links TRBV29-1 to TRBJ1-5, with 9 bases matching TRBD1. The TCR comes from a man aged 25 to 45 in good health and CMV-seropositive. Sequencing input: PBMCs. This CDR3 is CSVLLDRGSYNQPQHF. The DNA of the CDR3 is TGCAGCGTCCTACTAGACAGGGGGTCCTACAATCAGCCCCAGCATTTT.